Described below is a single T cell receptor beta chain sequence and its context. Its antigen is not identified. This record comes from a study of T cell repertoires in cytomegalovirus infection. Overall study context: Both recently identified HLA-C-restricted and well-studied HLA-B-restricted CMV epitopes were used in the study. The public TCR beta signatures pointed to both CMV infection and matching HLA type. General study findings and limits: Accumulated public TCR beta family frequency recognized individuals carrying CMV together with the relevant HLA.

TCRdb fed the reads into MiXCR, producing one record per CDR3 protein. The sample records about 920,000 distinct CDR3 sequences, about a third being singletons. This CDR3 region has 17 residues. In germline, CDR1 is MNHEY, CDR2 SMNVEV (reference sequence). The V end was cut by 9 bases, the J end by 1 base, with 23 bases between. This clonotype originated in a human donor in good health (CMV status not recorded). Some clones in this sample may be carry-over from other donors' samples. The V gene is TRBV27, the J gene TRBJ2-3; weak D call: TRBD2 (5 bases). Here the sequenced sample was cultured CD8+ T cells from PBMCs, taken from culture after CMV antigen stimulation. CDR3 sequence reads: CASPPRREMVGTDTQYF. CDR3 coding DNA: TGTGCCAGTCCCCCCCGAAGGGAGATGGTGGGCACAGATACGCAGTATTTT.